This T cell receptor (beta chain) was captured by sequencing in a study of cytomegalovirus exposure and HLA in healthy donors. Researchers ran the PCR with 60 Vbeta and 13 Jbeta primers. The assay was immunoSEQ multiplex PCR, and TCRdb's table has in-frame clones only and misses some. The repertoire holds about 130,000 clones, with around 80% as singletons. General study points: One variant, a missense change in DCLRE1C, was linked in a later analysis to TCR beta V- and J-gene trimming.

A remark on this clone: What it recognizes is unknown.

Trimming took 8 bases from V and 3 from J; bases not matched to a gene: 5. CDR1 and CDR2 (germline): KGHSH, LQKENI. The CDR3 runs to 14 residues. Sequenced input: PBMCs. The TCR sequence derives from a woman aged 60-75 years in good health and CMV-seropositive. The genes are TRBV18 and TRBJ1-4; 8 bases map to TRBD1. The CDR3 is CASNKDRANEKLFF. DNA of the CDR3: TGTGCCAGCAACAAGGACAGGGCTAATGAAAAACTGTTTTTT.